Listed below are T cell receptor beta chains from one sample, sequenced in a study of Ad26.COV2.S vaccination and SARS-CoV-2 variants. Libraries were prepared by immunoSEQ multiplex PCR; TCRdb keeps only in-frame clonotypes and omits some of them. Of a few hundred thousand clones in the sample, roughly nine tenths were seen once. This material consisted of peripheral blood, taken in a trial of Ad26.COV2.S vaccine versus placebo. These receptors were obtained from a person between 18 and 60 years old who received the Ad26.COV2.S COVID-19 vaccine or a placebo. Both conserved end residues are part of each CDR3. Each record gives: clone size, V gene, D gene, J gene, CDR3 DNA, CDR3 protein. The D gene is left open where the match is weak. Clone size is stated in some rows and not others, as once, few, many or a class when expanded.

size: -
V: TRBV7-9
D: -
J: TRBJ2-2
DNA: TGTGCCAGCAGCCCAGAGGGGTACACCGGGGAGCTGTTTTTT
CDR3: CASSPEGYTGELFF

size: once
V: TRBV29-1
D: TRBD2
J: TRBJ2-1
DNA: TGCAGCGTTCAGCGGGACGCCAATAATGAGCAGTTCTTC
CDR3: CSVQRDANNEQFF

size: -
V: TRBV27
D: TRBD2
J: TRBJ2-1
DNA: TGTGCCAGCAGTTTAGGGGCGGGAGTACCCTTTAATGAGCAGTTCTTC
CDR3: CASSLGAGVPFNEQFF

size: -
V: TRBV7-9
D: TRBD1
J: TRBJ2-1
DNA: TGTGCCAGCAGCTTAGTGGGGCAGGGGGTCAATGAGCAGTTCTTC
CDR3: CASSLVGQGVNEQFF

size: -
V: TRBV4-1
D: -
J: TRBJ2-3
DNA: TGCGCCAGCAGCCAAGAAACTAGCCGATTCACAGATACGCAGTATTTT
CDR3: CASSQETSRFTDTQYF

size: -
V: TRBV30
D: -
J: TRBJ2-3
DNA: TGTGCCTGGGGCCTGGACATTTCTAGCACAGATACGCAGTATTTT
CDR3: CAWGLDISSTDTQYF

size: -
V: TRBV20-1
D: -
J: TRBJ2-1
DNA: TGCAGTGCTCTGAACCTACCCGGGCAGTTCTTC
CDR3: CSALNLPGQFF

size: once
V: TRBV7-3
D: TRBD1
J: TRBJ2-1
DNA: TGTGCCAGCAGCTCACAGGGGTACAATGAGCAGTTCTTC
CDR3: CASSSQGYNEQFF

size: -
V: TRBV7-2
D: TRBD2
J: TRBJ2-5
DNA: TGTGCCAGCAGCTTAGTTTTCATTAGCGGGAAAGAGACCCAGTACTTC
CDR3: CASSLVFISGKETQYF

size: -
V: TRBV7-2
D: -
J: TRBJ2-2
DNA: TGTGCCAGCAGCTTGGGTCAGTTTAACACCGGGGAGCTGTTTTTT
CDR3: CASSLGQFNTGELFF

size: -
V: TRBV6-5
D: TRBD1
J: TRBJ2-1
DNA: TGTGCCAGCAGTTATTGGGGACAGAACTACAATGAGCAGTTCTTC
CDR3: CASSYWGQNYNEQFF

size: -
V: TRBV12-3/TRBV12-4
D: -
J: TRBJ2-5
DNA: TGTGCCAGCAGTTCCTACAAGAGAACCCAGTACTTC
CDR3: CASSSYKRTQYF

size: -
V: TRBV6-5
D: -
J: TRBJ2-7
DNA: TGTGCCAGCAGTTACTCGATGTTGGACGGGTACGAGCAGTACTTC
CDR3: CASSYSMLDGYEQYF

size: -
V: TRBV9
D: -
J: TRBJ2-2
DNA: TGTGCCAGCAGCGTAGACAGAGCGAACACCGGGGAGCTGTTTTTT
CDR3: CASSVDRANTGELFF

size: -
V: TRBV5-1
D: TRBD2
J: TRBJ2-2
DNA: TGCGCCAGCAGCCGCGGGAGCGCGTGGACCGGGGAGCTGTTTTTT
CDR3: CASSRGSAWTGELFF

size: -
V: TRBV18
D: -
J: TRBJ1-2
DNA: TGTGCCAGCTCACCAATTGGTCCCAGGTCCAGGGTGTCTTATAACTATGGCTACACCTTC
CDR3: CASSPIGPRSRVSYNYGYTF

size: -
V: TRBV2
D: TRBD1
J: TRBJ2-3
DNA: TGTGCCAGCAGTCCGCGACAGGGAACCACAGATACGCAGTATTTT
CDR3: CASSPRQGTTDTQYF

size: -
V: TRBV5-5
D: -
J: TRBJ2-5
DNA: TGTGCCAGCAGCCTCTGGACGAACCCAAGAGAGCCCCAGTACTTC
CDR3: CASSLWTNPREPQYF

size: -
V: TRBV19
D: -
J: TRBJ2-2
DNA: TGTGCCAGTAGCGACTCCGGGACCGAAACCGGGGAGCTGTTTTTT
CDR3: CASSDSGTETGELFF

size: -
V: TRBV7-8
D: -
J: TRBJ1-1
DNA: TGTGCCAGCAGCCCCGTCCTGAACACTGAAGCTTTCTTT
CDR3: CASSPVLNTEAFF

size: -
V: TRBV6-1
D: -
J: TRBJ1-4
DNA: TGTGCCAGCAGTGAAGGGCCAGGGAGTGAAAAACTGTTTTTT
CDR3: CASSEGPGSEKLFF

size: -
V: TRBV12-5
D: TRBD1
J: TRBJ2-3
DNA: TGTGCTAGTGGACGCCAGGGGACAGGGGGCCTTGATACGCAGTATTTT
CDR3: CASGRQGTGGLDTQYF

size: -
V: TRBV6-2/TRBV6-3
D: -
J: TRBJ1-5
DNA: TGTGCCAGCAGTTACCCCGGGACCGTGCTTGGCCAGCCCCAGCATTTT
CDR3: CASSYPGTVLGQPQHF

size: -
V: TRBV18
D: -
J: TRBJ2-2
DNA: TGTGCCAGCTCACCAATGCTTCAGACTAGTGGGACCGGGGAGCTGTTTTTT
CDR3: CASSPMLQTSGTGELFF

size: -
V: TRBV5-4
D: -
J: TRBJ2-1
DNA: TGTGCCAGCAGCTCGGCCCGAGAGCAGTTCTTC
CDR3: CASSSAREQFF

size: -
V: TRBV5-6
D: TRBD1
J: TRBJ1-4
DNA: TGTGCCAGCAGCTCGCAATATACCAGGGGGCGAGGTGAAAAACTGTTTTTT
CDR3: CASSSQYTRGRGEKLFF

size: -
V: TRBV15
D: -
J: TRBJ1-4
DNA: TGTGCCACCAGCAGAGTGAGTGAAAAACTGTTTTTT
CDR3: CATSRVSEKLFF

size: -
V: TRBV7-3
D: -
J: TRBJ2-6
DNA: TGTGCCAGCAGCTTCTCTCGGGGGGCCAACGTCCTGACTTTC
CDR3: CASSFSRGANVLTF

size: once
V: TRBV4-1
D: -
J: TRBJ2-3
DNA: TGCGCCAGCAGCCAAGAGTCCGTTTCAGATACGCAGTATTTT
CDR3: CASSQESVSDTQYF

size: -
V: TRBV5-4
D: -
J: TRBJ1-4
DNA: TGTGCCAGCAGCTCCACAGGGCATCTCGAAAAACTGTTTTTT
CDR3: CASSSTGHLEKLFF

size: -
V: TRBV30
D: TRBD2
J: TRBJ2-1
DNA: TGTGCCTGGAGTGTAGGGACTAGCGGTTACAATGAGCAGTTCTTC
CDR3: CAWSVGTSGYNEQFF

size: -
V: TRBV19
D: TRBD1
J: TRBJ2-2
DNA: TGTGCCGCCCGGGACAGGGGGGACGGGGAGCTGTTTTTT
CDR3: CAARDRGDGELFF

size: -
V: TRBV6-2/TRBV6-3
D: -
J: TRBJ2-5
DNA: TGTGCCAGCAGTTACATGGGCAGGGCGAGGGAGACCCAGTACTTC
CDR3: CASSYMGRARETQYF

size: -
V: TRBV19
D: -
J: TRBJ2-1
DNA: TGTGCCAGTAGTATTAACGGGGGCTCCTACAATGAGCAGTTCTTC
CDR3: CASSINGGSYNEQFF

size: -
V: TRBV5-8
D: -
J: TRBJ1-5
DNA: TGTGCCAGCACCCGAGGGACGGATAGCAATCAGCCCCAGCATTTT
CDR3: CASTRGTDSNQPQHF

size: -
V: TRBV6-4
D: -
J: TRBJ1-6
DNA: TGTGCCAGCAGTGAGCTGGTTAATTCACCCCTCCACTTT
CDR3: CASSELVNSPLHF

size: -
V: TRBV19
D: -
J: TRBJ1-4
DNA: TGTGCCAGTAGGGACGGAGCAACTAATGAAAAACTGTTTTTT
CDR3: CASRDGATNEKLFF

size: -
V: TRBV7-9
D: -
J: TRBJ2-5
DNA: TGTGCCAGCAGCTTAGGGTCTCTTCAAGAGACCCAGTACTTC
CDR3: CASSLGSLQETQYF

size: once
V: TRBV19
D: -
J: TRBJ1-1
DNA: TGTGCCAGTAGTATAAGAGGGAACACTGAAGCTTTCTTT
CDR3: CASSIRGNTEAFF

size: -
V: TRBV2
D: -
J: TRBJ1-6
DNA: TGTGCCAGCTGCGGGTTCTTTGGTTCACCCCTCCACTTT
CDR3: CASCGFFGSPLHF

size: -
V: TRBV7-2
D: -
J: TRBJ2-7
DNA: TGTGCCAGCAGCTTTACTAGCATCCACGAGCAGTACTTC
CDR3: CASSFTSIHEQYF

size: -
V: TRBV25-1
D: -
J: TRBJ1-1
DNA: TGTGCCAGCAGTGAAGTAGCAGGCCTGAACACTGAAGCTTTCTTT
CDR3: CASSEVAGLNTEAFF

size: -
V: TRBV5-5
D: -
J: TRBJ2-7
DNA: TGTGCCAGCAGCTACCGGGACACCACCTACGAGCAGTACTTC
CDR3: CASSYRDTTYEQYF

size: -
V: TRBV5-1
D: TRBD1
J: TRBJ2-7
DNA: TGCGCCAGCAGCGCAGACAGGGGGCAGTCCTACGAGCAGTACTTC
CDR3: CASSADRGQSYEQYF

size: -
V: TRBV5-4
D: TRBD2
J: TRBJ2-3
DNA: TGTGCCAGCGGGGGACTAGGGGGAATGTGGTATTTT
CDR3: CASGGLGGMWYF

size: -
V: TRBV2
D: -
J: TRBJ2-2
DNA: TGTGCCAGTGATTTAGACTCACAGGTCCCCGGGGAGCTGTTTTTT
CDR3: CASDLDSQVPGELFF

size: -
V: TRBV7-2
D: -
J: TRBJ2-1
DNA: TGTGCCAGCAGCCCCCGGGCGGACAACTACAATGAGCAGTTCTTC
CDR3: CASSPRADNYNEQFF

size: -
V: TRBV24-1
D: -
J: TRBJ2-3
DNA: TGTGCCACCAGTGATTCGGGGGAACATACGCAGTATTTT
CDR3: CATSDSGEHTQYF

size: -
V: TRBV6-2/TRBV6-3
D: -
J: TRBJ1-5
DNA: TGTGCCAGCAGTTACCCTGCAGGGGTCGGTCAGCCCCAGCATTTT
CDR3: CASSYPAGVGQPQHF

size: -
V: TRBV6-4
D: -
J: TRBJ2-5
DNA: TGTGCCAGCAGTGACTCGAATCGACTTCAGGGTGGAGAGACCCAGTACTTC
CDR3: CASSDSNRLQGGETQYF

size: few
V: TRBV18
D: -
J: TRBJ1-3
DNA: TGTGCCAGCTCACCACTGAGTAGGGCCAACTCTGGAAACACCATATATTTT
CDR3: CASSPLSRANSGNTIYF

size: -
V: TRBV7-3
D: TRBD1
J: TRBJ2-5
DNA: TGTGCCAGCAGCTTAACCCCTCCCGGACAGGGGGGTGAGACCCAGTACTTC
CDR3: CASSLTPPGQGGETQYF